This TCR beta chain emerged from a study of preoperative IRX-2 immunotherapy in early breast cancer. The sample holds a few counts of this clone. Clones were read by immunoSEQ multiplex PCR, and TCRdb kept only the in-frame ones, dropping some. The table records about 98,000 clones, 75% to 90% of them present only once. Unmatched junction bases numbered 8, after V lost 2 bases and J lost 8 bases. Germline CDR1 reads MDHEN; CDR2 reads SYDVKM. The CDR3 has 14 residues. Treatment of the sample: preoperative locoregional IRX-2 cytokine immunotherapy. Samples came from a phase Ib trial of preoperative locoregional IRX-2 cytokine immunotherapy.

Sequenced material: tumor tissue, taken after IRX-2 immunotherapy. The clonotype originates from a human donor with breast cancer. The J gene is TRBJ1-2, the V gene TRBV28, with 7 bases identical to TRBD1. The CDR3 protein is CASSLNLQGWGYTF. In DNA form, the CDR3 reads TGTGCCAGCAGTTTAAATCTACAGGGGTGGGGCTACACCTTC.